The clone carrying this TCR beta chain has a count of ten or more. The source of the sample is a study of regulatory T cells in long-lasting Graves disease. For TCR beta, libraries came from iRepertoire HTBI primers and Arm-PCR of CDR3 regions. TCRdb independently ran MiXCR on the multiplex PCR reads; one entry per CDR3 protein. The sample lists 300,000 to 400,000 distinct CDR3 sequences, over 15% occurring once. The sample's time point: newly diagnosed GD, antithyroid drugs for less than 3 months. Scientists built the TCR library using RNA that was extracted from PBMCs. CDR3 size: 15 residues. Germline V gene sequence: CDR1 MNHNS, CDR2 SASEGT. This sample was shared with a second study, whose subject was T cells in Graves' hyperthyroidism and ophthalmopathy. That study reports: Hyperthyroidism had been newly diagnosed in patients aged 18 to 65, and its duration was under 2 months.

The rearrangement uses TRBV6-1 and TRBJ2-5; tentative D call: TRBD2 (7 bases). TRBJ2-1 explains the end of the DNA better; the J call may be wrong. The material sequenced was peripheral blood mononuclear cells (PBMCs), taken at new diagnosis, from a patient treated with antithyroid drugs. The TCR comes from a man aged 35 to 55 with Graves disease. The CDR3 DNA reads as TGTGCCAGCAGTGAATCTATCGGGGGGCAAGGTGAGCAGTTCTTC. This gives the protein CASSESIGGQGEQFF.